The 18 T cell receptor beta chains in this list originate from one sample, sequenced in a study of human T cells and chemical hapten exposure. Using its own MiXCR run on the RACE reads, TCRdb lists one record per CDR3 protein. The profile shows tens of thousands of distinct CDR3 sequences, about 15% of them singletons. The time point was: pre-sensitization, week 0. Treatment defined: therapeutic diphenylcyclopropenone sensitization with weekly scalp DPC. The sample in question was whole blood, obtained in connection with sensitization to the hapten diphenylcyclopropenone (DPC). These receptors all stem from a woman in her fifties or sixties with alopecia areata. Some clones in this sample may be carry-over from other donors' samples.

The chain carries TRBV6-2 or TRBV6-3 and TRBJ2-7, with 11 bases lining up with TRBD1. Unmatched junction bases numbered 5, after V lost 6 bases and J lost 4 bases. Germline V CDR1 and CDR2: MNHEY, SVGEGT. The CDR3 contains 14 residues. The CDR3 DNA is TGTGCCAGCAGCCAGGGACAGGGGGAATACGAGCAGTACTTC. Protein sequence: CASSQGQGEYEQYF.

This clonotype has only a few counts. The chain uses TRBV28 and TRBJ2-2, with 10 bases identical to TRBD1. Per germline, CDR1 MDHEN and CDR2 SYDVKM. The CDR3 is made up of 16 amino acids. Trimming at V came to 4 bases and at J to 4 bases, leaving 6 bases not matched to a gene. Here the CDR3 reads CASSSAGTGVTGELFF. In nucleotides, the CDR3 is TGTGCCAGCAGTTCTGCCGGGACAGGGGTCACCGGGGAGCTGTTTTTT. Full variable domain (outside the CDR3, taken from reference TRBV28 and TRBJ2-2): DVKVTQSSRYLVKRTGEKVFLECVQDMDHENMFWYRQDPGLGLRLIYFSYDVKMKEKGDIPEGYSVSREKKERFSLILESASTNQTSMYLCASSSAGTGVTGELFFGEGSRLTVL.

This clonotype was seen a few times. This rearrangement joins TRBV20-1 to TRBJ1-1, with D perhaps TRBD1 (6 bases). The CDR3 sequence is 11 residues long. Germline assignment: CDR1 DFQATT and CDR2 SNEGSKA (reference sequence). Deletions cut 6 bases from V and 11 bases from J, with 16 bases between. As DNA, the CDR3 is TGCAGTGCCCGCCGGACAGAAGGGGCTTTCTTT. Encoded protein: CSARRTEGAFF.

This clonotype came up a few times. The CDR3 protein is CASSSQGFEEQYF. CDR3 nucleotide sequence: TGTGCCAGCAGTTCTCAGGGGTTTGAGGAGCAGTACTTC. The chain joins TRBV28 to TRBJ2-7; D may be TRBD1 (6 bases). This CDR3 is built from 13 residues. Looked up from germline, CDR1 is MDHEN and CDR2 is SYDVKM. The V and J ends lost 4 bases and 7 bases respectively, with 14 bases between them.

This clonotype was seen more than once but under ten times. The rearrangement uses TRBV6-1 and TRBJ2-3, with 9 nucleotides matching TRBD2. Germline V lookup: CDR1 MNHNS, CDR2 SASEGT. V dropped 0 bases and J dropped 3; count of bases not matched to a gene: 7. The CDR3 has 17 residues. Here the CDR3 DNA reads TGTGCCAGCAGTGAAGCCGGTAGCGGGAGCAGAACAGATACGCAGTATTTT. This gives the protein CASSEAGSGSRTDTQYF.

This clonotype was detected a few times. The chain couples TRBV30 to TRBJ2-3; D is unresolved. This CDR3 has 12 amino acids. Per the germline V gene, CDR1 is GTSNPN and CDR2 is SVGIG (reference sequence). With 5 bases removed from V and 0 bases from J, the gap between germline ends came to 6 bases. Here the CDR3 reads CAWGYSTDTQYF. In DNA, the CDR3 is TGTGCCTGGGGTTATAGCACAGATACGCAGTATTTT.

This clonotype turned up a few times. The chain combines TRBV20-1 with TRBJ2-7; 8 bases align to TRBD1. The CDR3 is 15 amino acids. Germline V CDR1 and CDR2: DFQATT, SNEGSKA (reference sequence). Trimming at V came to 3 bases and at J to 1 base, leaving 8 bases not matched to a gene. CDR3 coding DNA: TGCAGTGCTAGCCCCGACAGGGGTAGGTCCTACGAGCAGTACTTC. This sequence encodes CSASPDRGRSYEQYF.

This chain joins TRBV4-3 and TRBJ1-1; the match to TRBD1 covers 7 bases. Trimming at V came to 3 bases and at J to 6 bases, leaving 7 bases not matched to a gene. The CDR3 covers 14 residues. Germline V gene data show CDR1 as LGHNA and CDR2 as YSLEER. DNA of the CDR3: TGCGCCAGCAGCCACGCTGACAGGGACGCTGAAGCTTTCTTT. Translating it yields CASSHADRDAEAFF.

The genes are TRBV20-1 and TRBJ2-3, with 7 positions matching TRBD1. The germline gives CDR1 DFQATT, CDR2 SNEGSKA (reference sequence). V was clipped by 5 bases and J by 4 bases; unmatched bases: 9. The CDR3 runs 14 residues. This CDR3 is CSAARQGKSDTQYF. CDR3 DNA sequence: TGCAGTGCTGCACGACAGGGAAAGTCAGATACGCAGTATTTT.

This chain connects TRBV29-1 to TRBJ2-1, with 7 positions matching TRBD1. Germline V CDR1 and CDR2: SQVTM, ANQGSEA. The CDR3 loop spans 13 amino acids. The junction had 12 bases not matched to a gene; V was cut back by 7 bases and J by 9 bases. CDR3 DNA sequence: TGCAGCGCTAGCCTGACAGGGTCGAGTGAGCAGTTCTTC. It translates to CSASLTGSSEQFF.

This clonotype was seen many times. V usage is TRBV29-1 and J usage is TRBJ2-4; D is perhaps TRBD2 (7 bases). From germline, CDR1 is SQVTM and CDR2 ANQGSEA. The CDR3 has 19 amino acids. Trimming cost V 0 bases and J 2 bases, with 23 bases left between them. CDR3 in amino acids: CSVEEERGLSRGSKNIQYF. DNA of the CDR3: TGCAGCGTTGAAGAAGAGCGGGGCCTGAGCAGGGGTTCCAAAAACATTCAGTACTTC.

This chain links TRBV2 with TRBJ2-5, with 8 positions matching TRBD2. The germline V gene encodes CDR1 SNHLY and CDR2 FYNNEI. The CDR3 totals 14 residues. V lost 3 bases and J lost 1; bases outside the gene matches: 1. CDR3 sequence: CASSDGRGQETQYF. The DNA for the CDR3 is TGTGCCAGCAGTGACGGGAGGGGCCAAGAGACCCAGTACTTC.

Judged by abundance, this clonotype is medium-sized. J is TRBJ2-5 and V is TRBV11-2, with D perhaps matching TRBD1 or TRBD2 (5 bases each). The germline CDR1 and CDR2 sequences are SGHAT and FQNNGV. V lost 2 bases and J lost 5, with 18 bases in between. The CDR3 spans 16 residues. CDR3 nucleotides: TGTGCCAGCAGCTTAACGGACAATGCCGCGGGTGAGACCCAGTACTTC. Protein sequence: CASSLTDNAAGETQYF.

This chain joins TRBV11-2 and TRBJ1-5; the D is unclear. CDR1 and CDR2 from the germline V gene are SGHAT and FQNNGV. The CDR3 is 15 amino acids. Trimming removed 5 bases from V and 2 bases from J, with 13 bases in between. For the CDR3, the DNA is TGTGCCAGCAGCGCCGTGAGAGGAGGCAATCAGCCCCAGCATTTT. Translation gives CASSAVRGGNQPQHF.

This chain uses TRBV28 with TRBJ2-1; D is uncertain. This CDR3 contains 11 residues. The V gene lost 8 bases and the J gene lost 4 bases, with 6 bases spanning the gap. The germline V gene has CDR1 MDHEN and CDR2 SYDVKM. The DNA for the CDR3 is TGTGCCAGCGTAAGGTACAATGAGCAGTTCTTC. Protein: CASVRYNEQFF. The full variable domain, its missing parts supplied by reference TRBV28 and TRBJ2-1, is DVKVTQSSRYLVKRTGEKVFLECVQDMDHENMFWYRQDPGLGLRLIYFSYDVKMKEKGDIPEGYSVSREKKERFSLILESASTNQTSMYLCASVRYNEQFFGPGTRLTVL.

The V and J genes are TRBV29-1 and TRBJ1-2; possible D gene TRBD1, 6 bases. The CDR3 spans 12 residues. Germline V gives CDR1 SQVTM, CDR2 ANQGSEA. The germline V and J ends were trimmed by 5 bases and 1 base, with 8 bases remaining between them. CDR3 DNA: TGCAGCGTTACGGACAGTAACTATGGCTACACCTTC. It specifies CSVTDSNYGYTF.

This clonotype was found a few times. This rearrangement joins TRBV20-1 to TRBJ1-2; a possible D gene is TRBD1 (6 bases). CDR3 length: 11 amino acids. Germline assignment: CDR1 DFQATT and CDR2 SNEGSKA (reference sequence). Trimming stripped 4 bases from V and 7 bases from J, with 10 bases between. The CDR3 protein is CSAKDSTGYTF. Here the CDR3 DNA reads TGCAGTGCTAAGGACAGCACTGGCTACACCTTC.

The chain couples TRBV6-4 to TRBJ2-1, with 7 positions matching TRBD2. Looked up from germline, CDR1 is MRHNA and CDR2 is SNTAGT. The CDR3 length is 15 residues. V lost 3 bases to trimming and J lost 6 bases; unmatched junction nucleotides: 8. In DNA form, the CDR3 reads TGTGCCAGCAGTGAAGGTCTAGCGGATATCAATGAGCAGTTCTTC. Amino acids: CASSEGLADINEQFF.